The TCR beta chain under discussion was sequenced for a study of blood T cells in healthy people across ages. The study, taken as a whole, reports: Per million T cells, the diversity of TCR beta decreased roughly linearly as age advanced. Because donor CMV status was unknown, expanded clonotype changes were possibly confounded. Greater diversity and more naive CD4+ cells were seen in long-lived donors than in aged donors.

Extraction of total RNA produced a minimum of 5.5 micrograms from each sample. A second PCR, run for roughly 6 to 11 cycles, used a sample-barcoded 5' primer plus a J-beta primer mix. One entry per CDR3 protein, called by TCRdb with MiXCR from the 5' RACE reads. Of about 290,000 distinct CDR3 sequences in the sample, roughly 26% were seen once. This clonotype has just a few counts. Its target is not known. The CDR3 contains 16 residues. The germline V gene has CDR1 DFQATT and CDR2 SNEGSKA (reference sequence). The J segment lost 1 base and the V segment lost 4 bases, leaving 12 bases of the junction unmatched.

Sequencing used blood. The chain combines TRBV20-1 with TRBJ2-5; 7 nucleotides line up with TRBD2. The clonotype originates from a woman between 65 and 79 years old in good health. The CDR3 spells CSATRATSSTQETQYF. DNA for the CDR3: TGCAGTGCTACCAGGGCGACTAGCTCCACCCAAGAGACCCAGTACTTC.